This record concerns one TCR beta chain sequence. What it binds is not known. Some clones are missing from TCRdb's copy, which holds only in-frame ones; the method was immunoSEQ multiplex PCR. The data show about 59,000 clones, roughly 87% seen once. This entry comes from a study of T cell responses to AZD1222 COVID-19 vaccine. General study findings and limits: Mapped onto spike, vaccine-associated CD4 TCRs spanned it and were dominant at 160-218 and 743-854. Donors, mostly white British, included more females; clonal diversity was possibly underestimated.

The CDR3 is 13 residues long. CDR1 is MRHNA and CDR2 is SNTAGT in the germline V gene. Trimming took off 3 bases at V and 8 bases at J, with 13 bases between the two ends. This clonotype was obtained from an adult who received the AZD1222 COVID-19 vaccine. The chain combines TRBV6-4 with TRBJ1-2; D is possibly TRBD1 (6 bases). The sequencing here drew on peripheral blood, taken 28 days after the second AZD1222 dose. CDR3 loop: CASSEARGAGYTF. The DNA of the CDR3 is TGTGCCAGCAGTGAGGCCCGGGGGGCGGGCTACACCTTC.